The 11 T cell receptor beta chains listed next were all sequenced from one sample in a study of memory CD4+ T cells and cytomegalovirus serostatus. Single viable CD3+CD4+CD8-CD45RO+ cells were sorted as the memory CD4+ T cells. The assay was immunoSEQ multiplex PCR, and TCRdb's table has in-frame clones only and misses some. The table has tens of thousands of clones, more than 75% seen once. Sample: memory CD4+ T cells from blood. Receptors were obtained from an adult in good health and CMV-seronegative.

The V gene is TRBV2, the J gene TRBJ1-5; 8 nucleotides line up with TRBD1. Germline values: CDR1 SNHLY, CDR2 FYNNEI. The CDR3 is made up of 15 amino acids. Losses at the gene ends were 6 bases for V and 3 bases for J; bases not matched to a gene: 7. The CDR3 nucleotides are TGTGCCAGCAGGTTGACAGGGGTCCCCAATCAGCCCCAGCATTTT. Amino acid sequence: CASRLTGVPNQPQHF.

The chain employs TRBV15 and TRBJ2-3; TRBD2 matches at 7 bases. CDR1 and CDR2 from the germline V gene are LNHNV and YYDKDF (reference sequence). V lost 1 base to trimming and J lost 0 bases; unmatched junction nucleotides: 7. This CDR3 is built from 17 residues. CDR3 in DNA: TGTGCCACCAGCAGAGGACTAGCCTCTTTTAGCACAGATACGCAGTATTTT. This translates into CATSRGLASFSTDTQYF.

This clone was picked up one time. The chain employs TRBV7-9 and TRBJ2-7; D possibly matches TRBD1 or TRBD2 (5 bases each). The V gene's germline CDR1 is SEHNR and CDR2 FQNEAQ (reference sequence). The V end lost 4 bases, the J end lost 0 bases, and 19 bases lay between the germline ends. The CDR3 extends over 17 amino acids. The CDR3 DNA reads as TGTGCCAGCAGCTCCCCTCGAGGGCAGGGTAGCTCCTACGAGCAGTACTTC. Amino acids: CASSSPRGQGSSYEQYF.

V usage is TRBV9 and J usage is TRBJ2-7; 8 nucleotides line up with TRBD2. The CDR3 spans 15 residues. Germline CDR1 and CDR2: SGDLS and YYNGEE. Trimming cost V 6 bases and J 1 base; bases outside gene matches: 9. CDR3 in amino acids: CASKKAGGLSYEQYF. DNA for the CDR3: TGTGCCAGCAAGAAGGCGGGAGGATTATCCTACGAGCAGTACTTC.

This rearrangement joins TRBV18 to TRBJ2-7; 9 bases fit TRBD2. Looked up from germline, CDR1 is KGHSH and CDR2 is LQKENI. Losses at the gene ends were 3 bases for V and 1 base for J; bases not matched to a gene: 7. The CDR3 consists of 16 residues. The CDR3 DNA reads TGTGCCAGCTCACCGTTAGCGGGGGCGGCTTCCTACGAGCAGTACTTC. This sequence encodes CASSPLAGAASYEQYF.

This clone was detected only a few times. The genes are TRBV18 and TRBJ2-4, with 7 bases matching TRBD1. The CDR3 is made up of 14 amino acids. J gave up 7 bases and V 6 bases, and 9 bases lay outside the gene matches. Germline V gene data show CDR1 as KGHSH and CDR2 as LQKENI. This chain's CDR3 is CASSPGTVRNIQYF. The CDR3 DNA is TGTGCCAGCTCCCCGGGGACAGTCCGTAACATTCAGTACTTC.

This clone came up a few times. This rearrangement joins TRBV27 to TRBJ2-7, with TRBD2 matching over 7 bases. CDR3 length equals 14 residues. V shed 6 bases, J shed 5 bases, and the junction held 10 bases outside the gene matches. The germline CDR1 and CDR2 sequences are MNHEY and SMNVEV (reference sequence). The chain's CDR3 is CASSPAGRRHEQYF. As DNA, the CDR3 is TGTGCCAGCAGCCCAGCGGGGAGAAGGCACGAGCAGTACTTC.

This clone has only a few counts. This chain joins TRBV19 and TRBJ2-5; the D gene is possibly TRBD1 (6 bases). Trimming shortened V by 3 bases and J by 3 bases, and 11 bases separated the two germline ends. This CDR3 region has 14 residues. Germline-derived CDR1 and CDR2 are LNHDA and SQIVND (reference sequence). CDR3 coding DNA: TGTGCCAGTAGTATTTGGGGGCGCGAAGAGACCCAGTACTTC. Protein: CASSIWGREETQYF.

This sequence joins TRBV7-9 and TRBJ1-2; a weak D match, TRBD1 (5 bases). V was cut by 5 bases and J by 0 bases, with 10 bases left in between. CDR3 length: 14 amino acids. CDR1 and CDR2 from the germline V gene are SEHNR and FQNEAQ (reference sequence). CDR3 DNA: TGTGCCAGCAGCCGGGACCGAGCTAACTATGGCTACACCTTC. Protein sequence: CASSRDRANYGYTF.

The genes are TRBV5-1 and TRBJ1-4; maybe TRBD1 (6 bases). The CDR3 length is 15 residues. V was shortened by 2 bases and J by 4 bases, with 12 bases between the two germline ends. CDR1 is SGHRS, CDR2 YFSETQ, per germline. CDR3 sequence (DNA): TGCGCCAGCAGCTTAGACACAGGGATTAATGAAAAACTGTTTTTT. Amino acids: CASSLDTGINEKLFF.

Written as DNA, the CDR3 is TGTGCCACCAGCAGAGCCATCGGACGGGAAGAGACCCAGTACTTC. This gives the protein CATSRAIGREETQYF. The rearrangement links TRBV15 to TRBJ2-5; D is ambiguous. The V and J ends lost 1 base and 3 bases respectively, with 12 bases between them. Germline CDR1 and CDR2: LNHNV and YYDKDF (reference sequence). The CDR3 extends over 15 amino acids.